What follows are 25 T cell receptor beta chains derived from one specimen sequenced in a study of blood T cell repertoires in COVID-19. The assay was immunoSEQ multiplex PCR, and TCRdb's table has in-frame clones only and misses some. The sample carries a few hundred thousand clones, about 87% recorded once. The sequenced sample consisted of peripheral blood. The receptor source for this set is a man aged 60 to 75 who had recovered from COVID-19.

V is TRBV29-1 and J is TRBJ1-2, with a weak D call TRBD1 (5 bases). V was clipped by 2 bases and J by 2 bases, with 6 bases between them. Germline CDR1 SQVTM, CDR2 ANQGSEA. This CDR3 spans 12 amino acids. The CDR3 protein is CSVESGNYGYTF. CDR3 sequence (DNA): TGCAGCGTTGAATCAGGGAACTATGGCTACACCTTC.

The CDR3 region is CASSYGTGTRTDEQYF. CDR3 DNA sequence: TGTGCCAGCAGTTACGGGACCGGGACACGTACCGACGAGCAGTACTTC. This chain connects TRBV6-6 to TRBJ2-7; TRBD1 might be the D (6 bases). Germline V CDR1 and CDR2: MNHNY, SVGAGI (reference sequence). This CDR3 has 16 residues. V was shortened by 2 bases and J by 5 bases, with 19 bases between the two germline ends.

V and J are TRBV7-7 and TRBJ1-4, with 9 bases fitting TRBD1. J was trimmed by 7 bases and V by 5 bases; bases with no gene match: 8. The CDR3 covers 15 residues. From germline, CDR1 is SSHAT and CDR2 FNYEAQ (reference sequence). The CDR3: CASSRGQGSGEKLFF. The CDR3 DNA sequence: TGTGCCAGCAGCAGGGGACAGGGTTCGGGTGAAAAACTGTTTTTT.

V usage is TRBV30 and J usage is TRBJ2-1; 9 nucleotides align to TRBD1. This CDR3 contains 15 residues. The junction had 10 bases not matched to a gene; V was cut back by 4 bases and J by 6 bases. CDR1 is GTSNPN, CDR2 SVGIG, per germline (reference sequence). The CDR3 sequence: CAWTLHRGRFNEQFF. CDR3 nucleotide sequence: TGTGCCTGGACCCTCCACAGGGGGCGGTTCAATGAGCAGTTCTTC.

The chain is built from TRBV7-9 and TRBJ2-5, with D possibly TRBD2 on 5 matching bases. Germline V CDR1 and CDR2: SEHNR, FQNEAQ (reference sequence). V shed 2 bases and J shed 5 bases, with 24 bases lying between them. The CDR3 is 18 residues long. CDR3 in DNA: TGTGCCAGCAGCTTAAGTCGCGGGTTGTCCAACGAGAGGGAGACCCAGTACTTC. It translates to CASSLSRGLSNERETQYF.

The V and J genes are TRBV5-4 and TRBJ1-1; TRBD1 agrees at 7 bases. V trimming: 3 bases; J trimming: 6 bases; junction bases outside the gene matches: 8. Germline lookup yields CDR1 SGHNT and CDR2 YYREEE (reference sequence). The CDR3 length is 14 residues. This CDR3 reads CASSWTGGAPEAFF. As DNA, the CDR3 is TGTGCCAGCAGCTGGACAGGTGGGGCCCCTGAAGCTTTCTTT.

This chain joins TRBV5-8 and TRBJ2-4, with D possibly being TRBD1 (6 bases). V shed 4 bases and J shed 0 bases, with 20 bases lying between them. This CDR3 has 18 amino acids. The germline V gene encodes CDR1 SGHTS and CDR2 YDEGEE. DNA for the CDR3: TGTGCCAGCAGCCCCGGACAGCCTGGAAGCCTAGCCAAAAACATTCAGTACTTC. This gives the protein CASSPGQPGSLAKNIQYF.

The chain links TRBV18 to TRBJ1-1; 10 bases map to TRBD1. The CDR3 totals 15 residues. The V gene end was trimmed by 0 bases and the J gene end by 6 bases; junction bases not matched to a gene: 4. CDR1 and CDR2 (germline): KGHSH, LQKENI. CDR3 coding DNA: TGTGCCAGCTCACCACCGGGACAGGGGTTCGCTGAAGCTTTCTTT. It yields the protein CASSPPGQGFAEAFF.

The chain has TRBV5-1 and TRBJ2-1; the match to TRBD1 covers 7 bases. Germline trimming cut 0 bases from V and 6 bases from J; bases unmatched to any gene: 6. Germline lookup yields CDR1 SGHRS and CDR2 YFSETQ. This CDR3 region has 15 residues. DNA for the CDR3: TGCGCCAGCAGCTTGGAGCAGGGGGTGTTCAATGAGCAGTTCTTC. It specifies CASSLEQGVFNEQFF.

This sequence joins TRBV2 and TRBJ1-5; tentatively, D is TRBD1 (5 bases). The V and J ends lost 6 bases and 0 bases respectively, with 15 bases between them. Germline assignment: CDR1 SNHLY and CDR2 FYNNEI. The CDR3 spans 16 residues. CDR3 loop: CASRVGGTDSNQPQHF. The DNA of the CDR3 is TGTGCCAGCAGGGTGGGAGGGACCGATAGCAATCAGCCCCAGCATTTT.

Written as DNA, the CDR3 is TGCGCCAGCACCGGTCGACCCGGAGGGGATACGCAGTATTTT. Translated, it gives CASTGRPGGDTQYF. The chain uses TRBV5-1 and TRBJ2-3; possibly TRBD2 for D (6 bases). V gave up 6 bases and J gave up 6 bases, with 17 bases separating them. CDR1 and CDR2 from the germline V gene are SGHRS and YFSETQ. The CDR3 contains 14 residues.

The chain is built from TRBV15 and TRBJ1-2, with TRBD1 identical over 7 bases. This CDR3 is built from 16 residues. The V and J ends lost 3 bases and 1 base, in that order; junction bases with no gene match: 8. The germline CDR1 and CDR2 sequences are LNHNV and YYDKDF (reference sequence). CDR3 sequence reads: CATSRGIQGSNYGYTF. The DNA for the CDR3 is TGTGCCACCAGCAGGGGTATACAGGGGAGTAACTATGGCTACACCTTC.

The table lists this clone with a count of one. The rearrangement links TRBV19 to TRBJ1-3; no firm D call. The CDR3 spans 16 residues. CDR1 and CDR2 (germline): LNHDA, SQIVND (reference sequence). Trimming pared 3 bases from V and 0 bases from J, leaving 12 bases between. DNA for the CDR3: TGTGCCAGTAGTATTCCGGCGGGGATCTCTGGAAACACCATATATTTT. Translating gives CASSIPAGISGNTIYF.

This clone was counted a few times. The V and J genes are TRBV7-2 and TRBJ2-1; the match to TRBD2 covers 14 bases. The V and J ends lost 5 bases and 10 bases, in that order; junction bases with no gene match: 7. Germline CDR1 is SGHTA and CDR2 is FQGNSA. The CDR3 is made up of 15 amino acids. CDR3 sequence reads: CASSQTSGGAPEQFF. CDR3 nucleotides: TGTGCCAGCAGCCAGACTAGCGGGGGGGCTCCCGAGCAGTTCTTC.

This clone was recorded once. V and J are TRBV9 and TRBJ2-4; D possibly corresponds to TRBD2 (6 bases). V lost 10 bases and J 10 bases, leaving 27 bases between the germline ends. The CDR3 runs 15 residues. The germline V gene encodes CDR1 SGDLS and CDR2 YYNGEE. The CDR3 DNA sequence: TGTGCCTCCAGCGTAGGGGAGGCGGCTAGGCAGATTCAGTACTTC. This codes for CASSVGEAARQIQYF.

The V call is TRBV5-1, the J call TRBJ2-2, with unresolved D. The CDR3 is 14 residues long. Germline V CDR1 and CDR2: SGHRS, YFSETQ. V was cut by 7 bases and J by 7 bases, with 17 bases left in between. The CDR3 DNA sequence: TGCGCCAGCGCCCAGGAATTGGCCATCGGGGAGCTGTTTTTT. This gives the protein CASAQELAIGELFF.

The rearrangement joins TRBV2 to TRBJ1-5; the match to TRBD1 covers 7 bases. The germline V gene has CDR1 SNHLY and CDR2 FYNNEI. Unmatched junction bases numbered 9, after V lost 9 bases and J lost 4 bases. The length of the CDR3 is 14 residues. The CDR3 sequence: CASSEGAGNQPQHF. As DNA, the CDR3 is TGTGCCAGTAGCGAGGGGGCCGGGAATCAGCCCCAGCATTTT.

Of note for this clone: Other DNA variants within this sample encode the same CDR3. The chain employs TRBV5-1 and TRBJ2-5; D not certain. The ends were cut back, 0 bases at V and 1 base at J, with 7 bases in the middle. Germline lookup yields CDR1 SGHRS and CDR2 YFSETQ. This CDR3 spans 14 amino acids. CDR3 residues: CASSLGQIQETQYF. CDR3 DNA sequence: TGCGCCAGCAGCTTGGGGCAGATCCAAGAGACCCAGTACTTC.

The chain joins TRBV29-1 to TRBJ2-2; D remains ambiguous. The germline gives CDR1 SQVTM, CDR2 ANQGSEA. The V and J ends lost 3 bases and 2 bases respectively, with 4 bases between them. This CDR3 is 12 amino acids long. CDR3: CSVEANTGELFF. The CDR3, as DNA: TGCAGCGTTGAGGCTAACACCGGGGAGCTGTTTTTT.

The V gene is TRBV7-9, the J gene TRBJ2-5, with 9 bases lining up with TRBD1. Germline V lookup: CDR1 SEHNR, CDR2 FQNEAQ (reference sequence). This CDR3 is built from 16 residues. Unmatched junction bases numbered 7, after V lost 4 bases and J lost 1 base. The CDR3: CASSSYGTGTQETQYF. The CDR3 bases are TGTGCCAGCAGCTCATACGGGACAGGGACCCAAGAGACCCAGTACTTC.

The CDR3 here is CASSQGRGNEQFF. The CDR3 DNA sequence: TGTGCCAGCAGCCAAGGTAGGGGCAATGAGCAGTTCTTC. V usage is TRBV4-2 and J usage is TRBJ2-1; D is possibly TRBD1 (5 bases). This CDR3 region has 13 residues. Germline CDR1 LGHNA, CDR2 YNFKEQ. V lost 1 base to trimming and J lost 6 bases, with 7 bases between them.

This chain uses TRBV6-4 with TRBJ1-2, with a weak D call TRBD1 (6 bases). The CDR3 is 16 amino acids. Per germline, CDR1 MRHNA and CDR2 SNTAGT. The ends were cut back, 5 bases at V and 4 bases at J, with 20 bases in the middle. CDR3 amino acids: CASSTGHPPVCYGYTF. The CDR3 nucleotides are TGTGCCAGCAGTACGGGACACCCCCCCGTTTGCTATGGCTACACCTTC.

This chain links TRBV2 with TRBJ1-1, with D unclear. Deletions cut 5 bases from V and 0 bases from J, with 7 bases between. The CDR3 totals 13 residues. CDR1 is SNHLY, CDR2 FYNNEI, per germline. CDR3 in DNA: TGTGCCAGCAGTACACAGATGAACACTGAAGCTTTCTTT. It yields the protein CASSTQMNTEAFF.

CDR3 DNA sequence: TGTGCCAGCAGTGCTGCGGGGGGTAGGCAGTTCTTC. Its protein product is CASSAAGGRQFF. The chain joins TRBV6-4 to TRBJ2-1; 8 bases are shared with TRBD2. From germline, CDR1 is MRHNA and CDR2 SNTAGT. J was trimmed by 12 bases and V by 4 bases; bases with no gene match: 5. The CDR3 totals 12 residues.

The chain joins TRBV7-2 to TRBJ2-1; TRBD2 aligns across 9 bases. The length of the CDR3 is 17 residues. The J segment lost 6 bases and the V segment lost 5 bases, leaving 14 bases of the junction unmatched. The germline V gene encodes CDR1 SGHTA and CDR2 FQGNSA. The CDR3 DNA reads TGTGCCAGCAGCCAGTGGCCTGACAGCGGGGGGACCAATGAGCAGTTCTTC. It encodes CASSQWPDSGGTNEQFF.